Below, one T cell receptor beta chain is given with its context. The data are from a study of OX40 agonist ivuxolimab in advanced cancers. In the study overall: Clinicians treated patients with ivuxolimab, an agonistic anti-OX40 (CD134) antibody. Antecedent anti-PD-1, anti-PD-L1 or anti-CTLA-4 therapy was permissible, with 35% to 40% having received some.

Method: immunoSEQ multiplex PCR; TCRdb's copy keeps in-frame clones and lacks some. This sample yields 100,000 or so clones, of which just over 90% are seen a single time; more than 0.25% belongs to the top ten. The germline V gene encodes CDR1 SGHRS and CDR2 YFSETQ. This CDR3 is built from 15 residues. V was pared by 4 bases and J by 7 bases, with 18 bases between. The source was CD4+ or CD8+ T cells sorted from blood, collected in a trial of the OX40 agonist ivuxolimab. The chain recombines TRBV5-1 with TRBJ1-5; no definite D call. The sequence derives from an adult with an advanced solid tumor such as melanoma, head and neck, liver or kidney cancer. CDR3 sequence (DNA): TGCGCCAGCAGCCGAGACGGAGCTTCGCAACAGCCCCAGCATTTT. Encoded protein: CASSRDGASQQPQHF.